This TCR beta chain was observed in a study of ipilimumab plus nivolumab after autologous stem cell transplantation. The study's findings and limits: TCR repertoire, Treg phenotype and gut microbiota reportedly support more study of this approach.

Remarks on this clone: Its antigen is currently unknown.

This CDR3 comprises 15 residues. Germline V gene lookup returns CDR1 SEHNR and CDR2 FQNEAQ (reference sequence). V was trimmed by 3 bases and J by 7 bases, leaving 16 bases between them. Through week 26, nivolumab 3 mg/kg IV was given weeks 1, 4, 7, 10, then biweekly. Measured with immunoSEQ multiplex PCR; TCRdb has only the in-frame clones, and not every one. The repertoire holds tens of thousands of clones, with about 86% as singletons. This clonotype was sampled from a male donor with diffuse large B-cell lymphoma. Material: PBMCs, obtained in a trial of ipilimumab plus nivolumab as post-transplant consolidation. The V and J genes are TRBV7-9 and TRBJ1-5; perhaps TRBD1 as D (5 bases). The CDR3 DNA reads as TGTGCCAGCAGCTTTAGTGGGGGGGAGACACAGCCCCAGCATTTT. This sequence encodes CASSFSGGETQPQHF.